The 26 T cell receptor beta chains below were found in one sample sequenced in a study of blood T cell repertoires in COVID-19. The data were produced by immunoSEQ multiplex PCR, yet TCRdb's version contains in-frame clones alone and is incomplete. This table has tens of thousands of clones, approximately 86% appearing once. Sample: peripheral blood. Receptors originate from a man aged 50 to 59 in a cohort sampled during active COVID-19.

The rearrangement uses TRBV5-1 and TRBJ1-5; D not certain. The CDR3 extends over 14 amino acids. The V gene's germline CDR1 is SGHRS and CDR2 YFSETQ. V shed 3 bases and J shed 0 bases, with 7 bases lying between them. CDR3 loop: CASSSGVSNQPQHF. CDR3 sequence (DNA): TGCGCCAGCAGCTCCGGGGTTAGCAATCAGCCCCAGCATTTT.

CDR3 nucleotide sequence: TGTGCCAGCAGTTACGGGCTGCACACCGGGGAGCTGTTTTTT. This gives the protein CASSYGLHTGELFF. This chain uses TRBV6-5 with TRBJ2-2; D gene uncertain. Between the trimmed V and J ends, which lost 2 bases and 3 bases, there was a span of 7 bases. Germline CDR1 reads MNHEY; CDR2 reads SVGAGI. CDR3 size: 14 residues.

The chain links TRBV27 to TRBJ1-2, with a tentative D call TRBD1 (5 bases). The V end was cut by 5 bases, the J end by 4 bases, with 17 bases between. CDR1 is MNHEY, CDR2 SMNVEV, per germline (reference sequence). The CDR3 consists of 15 residues. DNA for the CDR3: TGTGCCAGCAGTCCCGCTGGGGGAGGAACCTATGGCTACACCTTC. Translated: CASSPAGGGTYGYTF.

The CDR3 loop is CASSQGAPDTQYF. The CDR3 DNA is TGCGCCAGCAGCCAGGGGGCCCCAGATACGCAGTATTTT. The rearrangement uses TRBV4-3 and TRBJ2-3, with TRBD1 as a possible D gene (6 bases). Trimming removed 3 bases at V and 4 bases at J, with 8 bases between. The CDR3 extends over 13 amino acids. The germline gives CDR1 LGHNA, CDR2 YSLEER.

The gene calls are TRBV27 and TRBJ1-6; D remains ambiguous. V lost 1 base, J lost 0 bases, and 4 bases lay in between. This CDR3 has 15 residues. The V gene's germline CDR1 is MNHEY and CDR2 SMNVEV (reference sequence). CDR3 bases: TGTGCCAGCAGTTTATGGAGCTCCTATAATTCACCCCTCCACTTT. Translated: CASSLWSSYNSPLHF.

Turning to this clone: The junction differs from germline at one of its ends, possibly a read error. This chain links TRBV6-1 with TRBJ1-5; D not resolved. The germline CDR1 and CDR2 sequences are MNHNS and SASEGT. This CDR3 is 14 amino acids long. DNA of the CDR3: TGTGCCAGCAGTGAAGGTAACCGATTTCAGGCCCAGCATTTT. It specifies CASSEGNRFQAQHF.

V gene TRBV4-2 combines with J gene TRBJ2-2; 13 bases match TRBD2. J lost 2 bases, V lost 1 base, and 10 bases had no gene match. Germline CDR1 reads LGHNA; CDR2 reads YNFKEQ. There are 20 residues in the CDR3. CDR3 residues: CASSQVPPGLAGANTGELFF. DNA for the CDR3: TGTGCCAGCAGCCAAGTACCCCCCGGACTAGCGGGAGCCAACACCGGGGAGCTGTTTTTT.

J is TRBJ2-7 and V is TRBV7-9; TRBD1 aligns across 11 bases. Per the germline V gene, CDR1 is SEHNR and CDR2 is FQNEAQ (reference sequence). The J segment lost 4 bases and the V segment lost 5 bases, leaving 7 bases of the junction unmatched. The CDR3 totals 15 residues. CDR3 region: CASSPGQGAWYEQYF. In DNA form, the CDR3 reads TGTGCCAGCAGCCCCGGACAGGGGGCCTGGTACGAGCAGTACTTC.

The CDR3 DNA reads as TGTGCCAGCAGCTCAACAGGGGGCCGGGAGCAGTTCTTC. Protein: CASSSTGGREQFF. The chain carries TRBV7-3 and TRBJ2-1; 9 nucleotides agree with TRBD1. There are 13 residues in the CDR3. Trimming cost V 4 bases and J 10 bases; bases outside gene matches: 5. Germline V gene lookup returns CDR1 SGHTA and CDR2 FQGTGA.

CDR3 sequence: CASSQGRGNEQFF. DNA for the CDR3: TGCGCCAGCAGCCAAGGTAGAGGGAATGAGCAGTTCTTC. This chain links TRBV4-1 with TRBJ2-1, with D tentatively TRBD2 (5 bases). The germline gives CDR1 MGHRA, CDR2 YSYEKL. The CDR3 runs to 13 residues. Trimming stripped 1 base from V and 7 bases from J, with 8 bases between.

This chain joins TRBV2 and TRBJ2-1; D unresolved. Trimming removed 5 bases from V and 8 bases from J, with 16 bases in between. CDR1 SNHLY and CDR2 FYNNEI come from the germline V gene. The CDR3 consists of 14 residues. CDR3 protein: CASSSITGRHEQFF. As DNA, the CDR3 is TGTGCCAGCAGTTCGATTACTGGGCGCCATGAGCAGTTCTTC.

This rearrangement joins TRBV6-5 to TRBJ2-1, with 7 bases fitting TRBD2. Germline CDR1 reads MNHEY; CDR2 reads SVGAGI. Trimming at V came to 7 bases and at J to 3 bases, leaving 9 bases not matched to a gene. This CDR3 contains 15 residues. CDR3 region: CASTPSGGGYNEQFF. CDR3 nucleotides: TGTGCCAGCACCCCCTCGGGGGGTGGCTACAATGAGCAGTTCTTC.

The chain recombines TRBV5-8 with TRBJ2-5; D possibly corresponds to TRBD1 (6 bases). This CDR3 contains 14 residues. V was pared by 1 base and J by 5 bases, with 12 bases between. CDR1 is SGHTS and CDR2 is YDEGEE in the germline V gene. Here the CDR3 reads CASSLSGQGETQYF. The CDR3 DNA reads TGTGCCAGCAGCTTGTCGGGCCAGGGGGAGACCCAGTACTTC.

V is TRBV30 and J is TRBJ2-1; 8 nucleotides line up with TRBD1. The CDR3 runs 12 residues. CDR1 is GTSNPN and CDR2 is SVGIG in the germline V gene (reference sequence). After removal of 3 bases from V and 10 bases from J, the junction contained 5 bases not matched to a gene. For the CDR3, the DNA is TGTGCCTGGAGAGAGGACAGGGTCGAGCAGTTCTTC. Translation: CAWREDRVEQFF. Filled out from reference TRBV30 and TRBJ2-1, the complete variable domain reads SQTIHQWPATLVQPVGSPLSLECTVEGTSNPNLYWYRQAAGRGLQLLFYSVGIGQISSEVPQNLSASRPQDRQFILSSKKLLLSDSGFYLCAWREDRVEQFFGPGTRLTVL.

The chain recombines TRBV5-1 with TRBJ2-1; possibly TRBD1 for D (5 bases). In germline, CDR1 is SGHRS, CDR2 YFSETQ. Trimming removed 7 bases at V and 5 bases at J, with 16 bases between. This CDR3 is built from 14 residues. The CDR3 DNA sequence: TGCGCCAGCCACTTGTGGGGCAGGGACAATGAGCAGTTCTTC. This encodes CASHLWGRDNEQFF.

This chain joins TRBV27 and TRBJ2-7; D may be TRBD2 (7 bases). CDR3 length: 13 residues. The germline V gene has CDR1 MNHEY and CDR2 SMNVEV (reference sequence). The V gene lost 2 bases and the J gene lost 7 bases, with 12 bases spanning the gap. CDR3 coding DNA: TGTGCCAGCAGTTTAGCGGGGGCGGGGGAGCAGTACTTC. It codes for CASSLAGAGEQYF.

This clone was seen a handful of times. The chain couples TRBV7-4 to TRBJ2-1; D not resolved. The CDR3 length is 16 residues. CDR1 and CDR2 (germline): SGHVT, SQSDAQ. The V and J ends lost 5 bases and 3 bases respectively, with 17 bases between them. The CDR3 sequence: CASSPHGWAGYNEQFF. CDR3 nucleotide sequence: TGTGCCAGCAGCCCCCATGGGTGGGCCGGCTACAATGAGCAGTTCTTC.

The J gene is TRBJ2-1, the V gene TRBV5-8, with a weak D call TRBD2 (6 bases). The germline V gene encodes CDR1 SGHTS and CDR2 YDEGEE. V was trimmed by 3 bases and J by 5 bases, leaving 18 bases between them. The CDR3 runs 16 residues. DNA for the CDR3: TGTGCCAGCAGCTCGGTGGAGGGCTACGGGGACAATGAGCAGTTCTTC. Its protein is CASSSVEGYGDNEQFF.

This chain connects TRBV6-6 to TRBJ2-2; tentative D call: TRBD2 (5 bases). Trimming took 10 bases from V and 2 from J, leaving 14 bases between them. Germline CDR1 reads MNHNY; CDR2 reads SVGAGI (reference sequence). This CDR3 is built from 14 residues. In nucleotides, the CDR3 is TGTGCCACCGCCACTGACTACAACACCGGGGAGCTGTTTTTT. Protein product: CATATDYNTGELFF.

This chain links TRBV11-3 with TRBJ2-7, with D possibly matching TRBD1 (7 bases). Trimming took off 0 bases at V and 3 bases at J, with 18 bases between the two ends. This CDR3 has 17 amino acids. From germline, CDR1 is SGHNT and CDR2 YENEEA. Here the CDR3 reads CASSLEGSVRGDYEQYF. Here the CDR3 DNA reads TGTGCCAGCAGCTTAGAGGGGTCTGTCAGGGGGGACTACGAGCAGTACTTC.

This clone was found once. J is TRBJ2-1 and V is TRBV10-3; 7 bases match TRBD1. J was trimmed by 10 bases and V by 4 bases; bases with no gene match: 10. Germline V lookup: CDR1 ENHRY, CDR2 SYGVKD. The CDR3 runs 14 residues. The CDR3 sequence: CAISAETGSEEQFF. CDR3 nucleotide sequence: TGTGCCATCAGTGCCGAGACAGGGTCTGAAGAGCAGTTCTTC.

The chain uses TRBV27 and TRBJ1-5, with 8 bases identical to TRBD1. Unmatched junction bases numbered 9, after V lost 2 bases and J lost 3 bases. The CDR3 contains 17 residues. Germline CDR1 MNHEY, CDR2 SMNVEV (reference sequence). CDR3 sequence (DNA): TGTGCCAGCAGTTTAAGTGGACAGGGAGCAGTCAATCAGCCCCAGCATTTT. As protein: CASSLSGQGAVNQPQHF.

The chain recombines TRBV7-2 with TRBJ1-1; 10 nucleotides agree with TRBD1. This CDR3 is 14 amino acids long. Germline CDR1 SGHTA, CDR2 FQGNSA. Unmatched junction bases numbered 7, after V lost 5 bases and J lost 7 bases. The CDR3 coding sequence is TGTGCCAGCAGCACCGGACAGGGGGACCTTGAAGCTTTCTTT. Translation gives CASSTGQGDLEAFF.

CDR3 amino acids: CASSLGTGTHGYTF. In DNA, the CDR3 is TGTGCCAGCAGCTTGGGCACAGGAACCCATGGCTACACCTTC. This chain connects TRBV5-6 to TRBJ1-2, with D possibly TRBD1 on 5 matching bases. The CDR3 loop spans 14 amino acids. V was pared by 0 bases and J by 6 bases, with 12 bases between. Germline-derived CDR1 and CDR2 are SGHDT and YYEEEE.

The chain carries TRBV27 and TRBJ2-1; 12 bases line up with TRBD2. The ends lost 3 bases at V and 5 bases at J; junction bases unmatched: 5. The length of the CDR3 is 16 residues. CDR1 MNHEY and CDR2 SMNVEV come from the germline V gene (reference sequence). The chain's CDR3 is CASSLRRLAGDNEQFF. CDR3 DNA sequence: TGTGCCAGCAGTTTGAGGCGACTAGCGGGGGACAATGAGCAGTTCTTC.

This clone was observed a handful of times. The chain couples TRBV9 to TRBJ2-3; 9 bases map to TRBD1. The V and J ends lost 3 bases and 2 bases, in that order; junction bases with no gene match: 7. CDR1 and CDR2 from the germline V gene are SGDLS and YYNGEE. This CDR3 is built from 16 residues. CDR3 in amino acids: CASSETGGENTDTQYF. The CDR3 bases are TGTGCCAGCAGCGAAACAGGGGGCGAAAACACAGATACGCAGTATTTT. Together with reference TRBV9 and TRBJ2-3, the CDR3 gives the full variable domain: DSGVTQTPKHLITATGQRVTLRCSPRSGDLSVYWYQQSLDQGLQFLIQYYNGEERAKGNILERFSAQQFPDLHSELNLSSLELGDSALYFCASSETGGENTDTQYFGPGTRLTVL.